This TCR beta chain originates from a study of blood T cell repertoires in COVID-19. Overall study context: Specimens from acute and convalescent COVID-19 originated in the United States, Italy and Spain. PBMCs, B-cell-depleted T cells, or T cells were the source of the cDNA or gDNA that made up the material.

Authors' data handling: Reference gene primer amplification yielded estimated nucleated cell counts. Clones were read by immunoSEQ multiplex PCR, and TCRdb kept only the in-frame ones, dropping some. That table furnishes V, J and clone size, whereas the DNA furnished D and trimming. The sample lists around 64,000 clones; approximately 78% were seen once. Per the germline V gene, CDR1 is SNHLY and CDR2 is FYNNEI. The CDR3 consists of 13 residues. Trimming removed 3 bases from V and 7 bases from J, with 7 bases in between. Sequencing was done on a sample of peripheral blood. The sequence came from a human donor in a cohort sampled during active COVID-19. The V and J genes are TRBV2 and TRBJ1-6; D may be TRBD1 (5 bases). CDR3 region: CASSDQGNSPLHF. For the CDR3, the DNA is TGTGCCAGCAGTGATCAGGGAAATTCACCCCTCCACTTT. Using reference TRBV2 and TRBJ1-6 for the parts outside the CDR3, the full variable domain is EPEVTQTPSHQVTQMGQEVILRCVPISNHLYFYWYRQILGQKVEFLVSFYNNEISEKSEIFDDQFSVERPDGSNFTLKIRSTKLEDSAMYFCASSDQGNSPLHFGNGTRLTVT.